The rows below give T cell receptor beta chains drawn from one sample of a study of identical twins. TCRdb ran MiXCR on the 5' RACE reads and lists one entry per CDR3 protein. The table lists about 100,000 distinct CDR3 sequences, under 6.5% of them singletons, with 9.5% to 15% in the top ten. The source material was memory T cells sorted from blood. These receptors were collected from a woman aged 45 to 65 in good health. Each CDR3 is given without its conserved first and last residue.

>TRBV7-8|TRBJ2-5|9
ASSLSETQY
>TRBV25-1|TRBJ2-7|10
ASSNNAYEQY
>TRBV24-1|TRBJ2-5|13
ATSDPNDNGETQY
>TRBV6-6|TRBJ1-2|9
ATDPGYGYT
>TRBV12-3/TRBV12-4|TRBJ2-5|10
ASTGTGETQY
>TRBV20-1|TRBJ2-3|10
SASGHRDTQY
>TRBV27|TRBJ2-7|11
ASSRKRAYEQY
>TRBV20-1|TRBJ1-6|13
SARVHSSYNSPLH
>TRBV11-2|TRBJ1-3|13
ASSPDRAPGNTIY
>TRBV20-1|TRBJ2-1|10
SAQGLNGEQF
>TRBV5-1|TRBJ2-5|13
ASSLSDGAGETQY
>TRBV4-1|TRBJ1-3|10
ASSPLGNTIY
>TRBV19|TRBJ1-5|15
ASSIFATGGYNQPQH
>TRBV7-2|TRBJ1-1|9
ASSLATEAF
>TRBV13|TRBJ1-3|14
ASSLPGPSSGNTIY
>TRBV12-3/TRBV12-4|TRBJ2-7|12
ASHPGGTHYEQY
>TRBV3-1|TRBJ2-5|12
ASTPEGGGETQY
>TRBV21-1|TRBJ2-1|16
ATSGYPGTGPPYNEQF
>TRBV11-2|TRBJ1-2|13
ASSLLRTASYGYT
>TRBV30|TRBJ1-2|10
AWIWDSGRLT
>TRBV19|TRBJ1-1|11
ASSIGLGAEAF
>TRBV27|TRBJ2-5|11
ASSVYYQETQY
>TRBV11-3|TRBJ1-1|9
ASSLQGVAF
>TRBV28|TRBJ2-7|13
ASSISASGSYEQY
>TRBV6-5|TRBJ2-7|11
ASSPADRDEQY
>TRBV2|TRBJ1-1|9
ASSDTGSAF
>TRBV20-1|TRBJ1-5|13
SAREDAGSNQPQH
>TRBV20-1|TRBJ1-2|10
SALDTNYGYT
>TRBV4-2|TRBJ2-3|15
ASSKRTSGQQADTQY
>TRBV19|TRBJ1-5|13
ASTIRQGPNQPQH
>TRBV27|TRBJ1-2|13
ASSSTPDRPGGYT
>TRBV4-1|TRBJ1-5|13
ASSPGQSSNQPQH
>TRBV24-1|TRBJ1-1|12
ATSDWDSITEAF
>TRBV7-6|TRBJ2-7|14
ASSLLSGSETYEQY
>TRBV12-3/TRBV12-4|TRBJ2-2|11
ASRRTNTGELF
>TRBV6-1|TRBJ2-3|12
ASSDGLSTDTQY
>TRBV20-1|TRBJ2-3|12
SAITGRGTDTQY
>TRBV20-1|TRBJ2-6|11
SATFSGANVLT
>TRBV14|TRBJ2-3|12
ASRSKRSTDTQY
>TRBV11-3|TRBJ2-3|10
ASSSRFDTQY
>TRBV7-8|TRBJ2-7|12
ASSSTRTGYEQY
>TRBV6-2/TRBV6-3|TRBJ1-6|13
ASRPTGLNNSPLH
>TRBV3-1|TRBJ2-1|14
ASSQYGRASYNEQF
>TRBV29-1|TRBJ2-4|10
SARDLKDIQY
>TRBV5-1|TRBJ1-6|11
ASSERTNSPLH
>TRBV9|TRBJ2-6|16
ASSVATPPFSGANVLT
>TRBV15|TRBJ2-5|10
ATSRGVETQY
>TRBV11-2|TRBJ1-1|11
ASSLGMEREAF
>TRBV7-9|TRBJ2-2|12
ASSFLALGGELF
>TRBV12-3/TRBV12-4|TRBJ1-6|12
ASSPTGVNSPLH
>TRBV30|TRBJ2-5|12
AWSFGTTKETQY
>TRBV7-2|TRBJ1-1|11
ASSSGTGLQAF
>TRBV19|TRBJ2-1|12
ASSFSGSSPEQF
>TRBV7-3|TRBJ2-3|13
ASSKTSRDTDTQY
>TRBV4-1|TRBJ2-7|12
ASRTSGGSYEQY
>TRBV7-9|TRBJ2-1|13
ASSRDASSYNEQF
>TRBV2|TRBJ1-6|11
ASSANSDSPLH